The 14 T cell receptor beta chains below all came from one sample that was sequenced in a study of T-cell reconstitution after alpha-beta-depleted transplantation in children. The TCRbeta library incorporated unique molecular identifiers. TCRdb used MiXCR to reprocess the PCR reads, holding one entry per CDR3 protein. Of around 370,000 distinct CDR3 sequences in the sample, around 16% are singletons; the top ten hold around 38%. Sequences were derived from PBMCs, mostly from graft donor cells, sampled 360 days after TCRalphabeta/CD19-depleted stem cell transplant. Receptor source: a male patient under 10 years old who had a stem cell transplant for acute lymphoblastic leukemia, so the T cells may come from the graft donor.

This clonotype has only a few counts. This chain joins TRBV6-2 or TRBV6-3 and TRBJ1-2, with no clear D. CDR1 MNHEY and CDR2 SVGEGT come from the germline V gene. V was shortened by 3 bases and J by 4 bases, with 12 bases between the two germline ends. This CDR3 has 14 residues. CDR3 residues: CASSYRGRTYGYTF. CDR3 in DNA: TGTGCCAGCAGTTATCGGGGAAGGACCTATGGCTACACCTTC.

This clonotype was counted between two and nine times. V gene TRBV4-3 combines with J gene TRBJ1-2, with 9 nucleotides matching TRBD1. This CDR3 spans 19 amino acids. Trimming at V came to 0 bases and at J to 1 base, leaving 12 bases not matched to a gene. Per the germline V gene, CDR1 is LGHNA and CDR2 is YSLEER. CDR3 nucleotides: TGCGCCAGCAGCCAAGATGCCGGGACAGGGATTACTTTTAACTATGGCTACACCTTC. Protein product: CASSQDAGTGITFNYGYTF.

The V gene is TRBV28, the J gene TRBJ2-7; 7 bases match TRBD1. The V and J ends lost 4 bases and 2 bases, in that order; junction bases with no gene match: 8. The CDR3 contains 15 residues. Germline V CDR1 and CDR2: MDHEN, SYDVKM. The CDR3 DNA is TGTGCCAGCAGTTATCCCACAGGGGTGCCCTACGAGCAGTACTTC. Its protein is CASSYPTGVPYEQYF.

This clonotype was found a few times. This chain uses TRBV7-2 with TRBJ2-6; the D gene is possibly TRBD1 (5 bases). Germline CDR1 is SGHTA and CDR2 is FQGNSA. The V end was cut by 4 bases, the J end by 0 bases, with 13 bases between. This CDR3 comprises 17 residues. The chain's CDR3 is CASSWGRYSSGANVLTF. The DNA of the CDR3 is TGTGCCAGCAGCTGGGGCCGTTATAGCTCTGGGGCCAACGTCCTGACTTTC.

This clonotype occurred many times. This chain links TRBV10-3 with TRBJ2-5, with 7 bases identical to TRBD2. CDR1 and CDR2 from the germline V gene are ENHRY and SYGVKD. The CDR3 sequence is 13 residues long. The junction had 3 bases not matched to a gene; V was cut back by 5 bases and J by 3 bases. This CDR3 is CAISFAGEETQYF. The CDR3 bases are TGTGCCATCAGTTTCGCGGGAGAAGAGACCCAGTACTTC.

The V and J genes are TRBV12-3 or TRBV12-4 and TRBJ2-7; D is uncertain. V shed 4 bases and J shed 7 bases, with 17 bases lying between them. The CDR3 is 14 amino acids. The CDR3 loop is CASSWARHIGEQYF. The CDR3 DNA is TGTGCCAGCAGTTGGGCTCGGCATATTGGGGAGCAGTACTTC.

V and J are TRBV28 and TRBJ1-2; D is ambiguous. Germline lookup yields CDR1 MDHEN and CDR2 SYDVKM. The CDR3 sequence is 13 residues long. Trimming removed 5 bases from V and 2 bases from J, with 9 bases in between. The CDR3 loop reads CASSMTENYGYTF. The CDR3 nucleotides are TGTGCCAGCAGTATGACCGAAAACTATGGCTACACCTTC.

This clonotype occurred once. The chain couples TRBV14 to TRBJ2-7, with D unresolved. Germline CDR1 and CDR2: SGHDN and FVKESK. V was clipped by 2 bases and J by 2 bases, with 4 bases between them. The CDR3 consists of 12 residues. CDR3 region: CASSQQAYEQYF. The CDR3 bases are TGTGCCAGCAGCCAACAAGCCTACGAGCAGTACTTC.

This clonotype was counted between two and nine times. This chain joins TRBV28 and TRBJ2-1; 8 nucleotides line up with TRBD2. The CDR3 runs to 15 residues. Trimming took 8 bases from V and 4 from J; bases not matched to a gene: 10. Germline CDR1 and CDR2: MDHEN and SYDVKM. CDR3 loop: CASVSRREAYNEQFF. The CDR3 nucleotides read TGTGCCAGCGTGAGTCGGCGGGAGGCGTACAATGAGCAGTTCTTC.

The rearrangement uses TRBV3-1 and TRBJ2-7; possibly TRBD1 for D (7 bases). The length of the CDR3 is 15 residues. V was cut by 3 bases and J by 4 bases, with 16 bases left in between. From germline, CDR1 is LGHDT and CDR2 YNNKEL (reference sequence). CDR3 sequence (DNA): TGTGCCAGCAGCCACTCAGGGGGGCCGCGATACGAGCAGTACTTC. It encodes CASSHSGGPRYEQYF.

CDR3: CSARVWGSSSYEQYF. DNA of the CDR3: TGCAGTGCTAGAGTCTGGGGCAGCAGCTCCTACGAGCAGTACTTC. The rearrangement uses TRBV20-1 and TRBJ2-7; tentatively, D is TRBD1 (5 bases). This CDR3 region has 15 residues. V dropped 1 base and J dropped 0 bases, with 13 bases sitting between them. Looked up from germline, CDR1 is DFQATT and CDR2 is SNEGSKA (reference sequence).

The chain carries TRBV20-1 and TRBJ2-3; TRBD2 matches at 9 bases. In germline, CDR1 is DFQATT, CDR2 SNEGSKA (reference sequence). V was clipped by 1 base and J by 5 bases; unmatched bases: 4. The CDR3 contains 14 residues. The CDR3 region is CSARVGSGRDTQYF. The CDR3 DNA is TGCAGTGCTAGAGTGGGTAGCGGGAGAGATACGCAGTATTTT.

This rearrangement joins TRBV21-1 to TRBJ2-1; TRBD1, the table's D call, lacks a check against the DNA. TRBV21-1 is classified as a pseudogene. CDR3 length: 15 amino acids. CDR3: CASSPRGENYNEQFF. The CDR3 coding sequence is TGTGCCAGCAGCCCCAGGGGAGAGAACTACAATGAGCAGTTCTTC.

The table lists this clonotype with a few counts. The V gene is TRBV10-3, the J gene TRBJ2-1, with 7 nucleotides matching TRBD2. V shed 10 bases, J shed 3 bases, and the junction held 6 bases outside the gene matches. The CDR3 is 13 residues long. Germline lookup yields CDR1 ENHRY and CDR2 SYGVKD. CDR3 DNA sequence: TGTGCCACATCGCGGGACTACTACAATGAGCAGTTCTTC. This encodes CATSRDYYNEQFF.